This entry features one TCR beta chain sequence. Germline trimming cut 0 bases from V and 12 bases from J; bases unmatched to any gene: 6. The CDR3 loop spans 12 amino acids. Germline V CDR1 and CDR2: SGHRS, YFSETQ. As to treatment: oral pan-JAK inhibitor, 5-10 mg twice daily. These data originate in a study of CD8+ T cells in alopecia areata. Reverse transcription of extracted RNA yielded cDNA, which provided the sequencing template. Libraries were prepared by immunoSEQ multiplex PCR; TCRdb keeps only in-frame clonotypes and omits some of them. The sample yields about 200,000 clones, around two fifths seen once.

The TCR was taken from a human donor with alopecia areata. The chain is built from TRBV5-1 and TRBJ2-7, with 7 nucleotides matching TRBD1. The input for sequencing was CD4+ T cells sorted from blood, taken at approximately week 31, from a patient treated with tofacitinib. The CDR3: CASSLERQGRYF. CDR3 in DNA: TGCGCCAGCAGCTTGGAGCGACAGGGCCGGTACTTC.